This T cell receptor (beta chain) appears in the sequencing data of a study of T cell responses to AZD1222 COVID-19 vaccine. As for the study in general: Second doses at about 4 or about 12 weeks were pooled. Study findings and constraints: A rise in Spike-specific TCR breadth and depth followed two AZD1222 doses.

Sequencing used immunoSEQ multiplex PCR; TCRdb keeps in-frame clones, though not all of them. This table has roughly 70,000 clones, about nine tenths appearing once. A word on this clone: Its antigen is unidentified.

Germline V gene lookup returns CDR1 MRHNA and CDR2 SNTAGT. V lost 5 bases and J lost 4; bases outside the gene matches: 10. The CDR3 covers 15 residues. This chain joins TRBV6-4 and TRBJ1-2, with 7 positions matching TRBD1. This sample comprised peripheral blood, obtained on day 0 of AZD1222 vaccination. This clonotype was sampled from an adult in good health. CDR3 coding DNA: TGTGCCAGCAGTTCTGACCGACAGGGTGTCTATGGCTACACCTTC. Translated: CASSSDRQGVYGYTF.